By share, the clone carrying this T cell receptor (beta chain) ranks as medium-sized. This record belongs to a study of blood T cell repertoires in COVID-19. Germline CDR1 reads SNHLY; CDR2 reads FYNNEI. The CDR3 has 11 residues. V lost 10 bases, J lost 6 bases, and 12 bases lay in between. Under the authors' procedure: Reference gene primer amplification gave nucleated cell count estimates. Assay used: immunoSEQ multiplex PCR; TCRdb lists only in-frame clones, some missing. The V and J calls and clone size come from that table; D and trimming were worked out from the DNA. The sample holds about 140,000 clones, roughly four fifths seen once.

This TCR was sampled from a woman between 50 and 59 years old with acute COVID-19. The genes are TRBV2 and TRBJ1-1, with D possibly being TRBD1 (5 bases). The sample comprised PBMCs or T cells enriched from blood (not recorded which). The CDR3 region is CATRVEAEAFF. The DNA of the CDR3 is TGTGCCACCAGGGTTGAGGCTGAAGCTTTCTTT.